Below, one T cell receptor beta chain is given with its context. Its antigen is still unknown. The table came from immunoSEQ multiplex PCR; TCRdb's copy has only in-frame clones and leaves some out. Of 200,000 to 300,000 clones in the sample, more than 65% were seen once. This specimen comes from a study of Tregs in tolerant kidney transplant recipients. General study points: Expanding Tregs on activated donor B cells appeared to best identify donor-specific TCRbeta clones.

CD4+CD25+CD127- Tregs, CD4+CD25- non-Tregs, CD4 and CD8 cells were sorted. Trimming removed 5 bases from V and 0 bases from J, with 18 bases in between. This CDR3 is 17 amino acids long. Germline lookup yields CDR1 LNHDA and CDR2 SQIVND (reference sequence). The genes are TRBV19 and TRBJ2-3, with D perhaps TRBD2 (6 bases). Sequenced material: CD4+ T cells from blood. The sequence was collected from a human donor in good health. In DNA form, the CDR3 reads TGTGCCAGTAGTCCATGGGACTTCTTCGCTAGCACAGATACGCAGTATTTT. Translated: CASSPWDFFASTDTQYF.